This T cell receptor beta chain was profiled in a study of blood T cell repertoires in COVID-19. Across the study: Samples came from the United States, Italy and Spain, spanning acute and convalescent COVID-19. The analysed material was cDNA or gDNA that came from T cells, B-cell-depleted T cells, or PBMCs.

Repertoires were generated with immunoSEQ multiplex PCR, while TCRdb's copy carries only in-frame clones and drops some. The sample lists 250,000 or so clones, roughly 85% occurring once. Among Cohort 3 donors, those recovered had two negative PCRs, clearance, or symptom resolution. The junction had 13 bases not matched to a gene; V was cut back by 10 bases and J by 6 bases. Germline V gene sequence: CDR1 SGHRS, CDR2 YFSETQ. The CDR3 spans 13 residues. Material for sequencing was PBMCs or T cells enriched from blood (not recorded which). The TCR was taken from a man aged 30 to 45 who had recovered from COVID-19. The rearrangement links TRBV5-1 to TRBJ2-7, with 7 bases lining up with TRBD1. The CDR3 region is CAYRRQGVGEQYF. The CDR3 nucleotides read TGCGCCTACAGGCGCCAGGGGGTGGGCGAGCAGTACTTC.